The source of this T cell receptor beta chain is a study of tumor and adjacent non-tumor tissue in lung cancer. V was trimmed by 0 bases and J by 5 bases, leaving 21 bases between them. From germline, CDR1 is MNHEY and CDR2 SVGEGT. CDR3 length: 18 residues. No cell sorting was done before RNA was extracted from the tissue. The library came from three nested PCR rounds adapted from ARM-PCR protocols. TCRdb reprocessed the multiplex PCR reads with MiXCR, giving one entry per CDR3 protein. The repertoire includes roughly 120,000 distinct CDR3 sequences, over 70% of them detected once, and 22% sits in the top ten. The count of this clonotype is one.

Sequenced material: lung tumor tissue. The chain combines TRBV6-2 or TRBV6-3 with TRBJ2-3; D perhaps matches TRBD1 (6 bases). The receptor was isolated from a man aged 70-80 years with non-small cell lung cancer. The CDR3 DNA sequence: TGTGCCAGCAGTTACTCTAAGACTGGGGGCTTCGGCGGAGATACGCAGTATTTT. Its protein is CASSYSKTGGFGGDTQYF.